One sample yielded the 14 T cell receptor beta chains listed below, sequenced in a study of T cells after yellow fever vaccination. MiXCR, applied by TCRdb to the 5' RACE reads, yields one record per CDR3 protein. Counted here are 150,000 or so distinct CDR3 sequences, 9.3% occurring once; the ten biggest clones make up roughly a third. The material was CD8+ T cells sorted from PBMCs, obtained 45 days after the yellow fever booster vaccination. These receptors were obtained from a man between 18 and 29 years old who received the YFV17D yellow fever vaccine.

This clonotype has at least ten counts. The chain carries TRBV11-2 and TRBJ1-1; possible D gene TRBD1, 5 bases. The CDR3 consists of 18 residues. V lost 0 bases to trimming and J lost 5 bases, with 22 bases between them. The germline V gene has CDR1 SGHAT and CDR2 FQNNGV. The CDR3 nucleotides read TGTGCCAGCAGCTTAGACTGGTCTCTGGGGGGGTTGGAGACTGAAGCTTTCTTT. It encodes CASSLDWSLGGLETEAFF.

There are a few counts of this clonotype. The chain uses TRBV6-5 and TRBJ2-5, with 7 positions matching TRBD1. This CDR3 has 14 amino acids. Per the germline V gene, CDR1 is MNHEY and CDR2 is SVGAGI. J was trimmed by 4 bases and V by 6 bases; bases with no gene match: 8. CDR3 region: CASRVQGYGETQYF. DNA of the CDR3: TGTGCCAGCAGAGTACAGGGGTACGGAGAGACCCAGTACTTC.

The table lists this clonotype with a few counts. The CDR3, as DNA: TGTGCCAGCAGCTTACGCTACCGGGGGGCCCGCACAGATACGCAGTATTTT. It specifies CASSLRYRGARTDTQYF. V usage is TRBV7-9 and J usage is TRBJ2-3, with TRBD2 as a possible D gene (7 bases). CDR3 size: 17 residues. Germline CDR1 and CDR2: SEHNR and FQNEAQ (reference sequence). V lost 2 bases, J lost 1 base, and 16 bases lay in between.

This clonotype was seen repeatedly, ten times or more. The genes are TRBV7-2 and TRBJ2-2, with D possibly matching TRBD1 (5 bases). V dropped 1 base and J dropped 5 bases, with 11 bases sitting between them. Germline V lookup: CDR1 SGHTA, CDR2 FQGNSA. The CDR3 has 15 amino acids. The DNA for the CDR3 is TGTGCCAGCAGCTTAGTCCCTGCAGGGACCGGGGAGCTGTTTTTT. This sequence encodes CASSLVPAGTGELFF.

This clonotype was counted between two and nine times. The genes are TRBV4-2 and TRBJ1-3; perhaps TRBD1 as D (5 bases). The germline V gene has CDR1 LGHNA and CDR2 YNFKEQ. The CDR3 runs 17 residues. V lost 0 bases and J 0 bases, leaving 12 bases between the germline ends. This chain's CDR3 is CASSQESAGLSGNTIYF. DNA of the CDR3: TGTGCCAGCAGCCAAGAGTCTGCGGGACTCTCTGGAAACACCATATATTTT.

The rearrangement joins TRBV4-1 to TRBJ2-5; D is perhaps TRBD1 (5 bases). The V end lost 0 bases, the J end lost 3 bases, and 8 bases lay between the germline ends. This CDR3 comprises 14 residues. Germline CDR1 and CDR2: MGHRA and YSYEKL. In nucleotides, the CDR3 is TGCGCCAGCAGCCAAGATCTGACAGAAGAGACCCAGTACTTC. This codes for CASSQDLTEETQYF.

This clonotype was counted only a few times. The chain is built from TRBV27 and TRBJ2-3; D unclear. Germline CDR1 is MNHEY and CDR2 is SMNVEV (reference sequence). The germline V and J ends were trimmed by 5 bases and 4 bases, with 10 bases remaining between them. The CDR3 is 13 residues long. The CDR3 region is CASSIEPSDTQYF. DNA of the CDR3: TGTGCCAGCAGTATCGAACCCTCAGATACGCAGTATTTT.

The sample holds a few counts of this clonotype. The CDR3 region is CASSPGWEGVEFEQYV. The DNA of the CDR3 is TGCGCCAGCAGCCCCGGGTGGGAAGGGGTTGAGTTCGAGCAGTACGTC. The chain uses TRBV5-1 and TRBJ2-7; tentative D call: TRBD1 (5 bases). Germline assignment: CDR1 SGHRS and CDR2 YFSETQ. V dropped 4 bases and J dropped 6 bases, with 23 bases sitting between them. The CDR3 contains 16 residues.

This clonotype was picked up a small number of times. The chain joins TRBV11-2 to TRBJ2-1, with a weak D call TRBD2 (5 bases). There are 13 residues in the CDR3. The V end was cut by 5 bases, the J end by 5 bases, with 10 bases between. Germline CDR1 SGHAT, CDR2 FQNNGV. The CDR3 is CASSGLADNEQFF. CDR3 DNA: TGTGCCAGCAGCGGACTCGCCGACAATGAGCAGTTCTTC.

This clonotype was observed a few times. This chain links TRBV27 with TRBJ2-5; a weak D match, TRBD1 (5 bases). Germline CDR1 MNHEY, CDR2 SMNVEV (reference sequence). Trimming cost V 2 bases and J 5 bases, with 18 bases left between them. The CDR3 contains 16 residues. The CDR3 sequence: CASSLLSQGRQETQYF. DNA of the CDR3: TGTGCCAGCAGTTTACTTAGCCAGGGCCGGCAGGAGACCCAGTACTTC.

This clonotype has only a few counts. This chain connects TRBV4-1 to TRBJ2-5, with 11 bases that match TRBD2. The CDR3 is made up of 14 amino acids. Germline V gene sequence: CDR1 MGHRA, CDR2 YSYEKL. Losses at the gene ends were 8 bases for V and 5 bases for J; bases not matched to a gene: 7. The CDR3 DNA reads TGCGCCAGCGCTGCTAGCGGGGGGCGGGAGACCCAGTACTTC. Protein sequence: CASAASGGRETQYF.

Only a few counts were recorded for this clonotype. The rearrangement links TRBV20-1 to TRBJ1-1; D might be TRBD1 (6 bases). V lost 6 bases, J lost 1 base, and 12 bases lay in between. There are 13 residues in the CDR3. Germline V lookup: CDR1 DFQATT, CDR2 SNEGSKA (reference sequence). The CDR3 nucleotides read TGCAGTGCCCGGAAAGGGGGGAACACTGAAGCTTTCTTT. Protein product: CSARKGGNTEAFF.

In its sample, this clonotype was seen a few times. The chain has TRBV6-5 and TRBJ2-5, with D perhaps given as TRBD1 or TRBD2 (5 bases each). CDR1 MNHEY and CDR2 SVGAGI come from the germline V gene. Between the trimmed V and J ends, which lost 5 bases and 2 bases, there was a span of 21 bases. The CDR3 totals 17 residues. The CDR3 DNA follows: TGTGCCAGCAGTCCGGGGCCAACGGCGATTCCTCAAGAGACCCAGTACTTC. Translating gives CASSPGPTAIPQETQYF.

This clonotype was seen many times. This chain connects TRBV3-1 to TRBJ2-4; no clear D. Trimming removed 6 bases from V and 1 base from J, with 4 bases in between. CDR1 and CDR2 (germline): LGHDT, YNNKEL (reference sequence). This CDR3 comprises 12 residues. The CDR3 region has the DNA TGTGCCAGCAGGGGGGCCAAAAACATTCAGTACTTC. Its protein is CASRGAKNIQYF.